This is a list of T cell receptor beta chains from one sample in a study of control samples from healthy donors and cancer patients. The data were produced by immunoSEQ multiplex PCR, yet TCRdb's version contains in-frame clones alone and is incomplete. The sample includes roughly 120,000 clones, roughly 93% of them seen just once. The sequenced sample consisted of blood. These receptors all stem from a man younger than 40 in good health. Both conserved end residues are part of each CDR3. D genes are given only for firm matches. Clone size is stated in some rows and not others, as once, few, many or a class when expanded.

v_gene: TRBV7-2; abundance: -; d_gene: -; j_gene: TRBJ1-6; CDR3nt: TGTGCCAGCAGCTTAGGTAGCGGGGGCTTTAATTCACCCCTCCACTTT; CDR3aa: CASSLGSGGFNSPLHF
v_gene: TRBV28; abundance: -; d_gene: -; j_gene: TRBJ2-2; CDR3nt: TGTGCCAGCAGTTTGGGGCGTAACACCGGGGAGCTGTTTTTT; CDR3aa: CASSLGRNTGELFF
v_gene: TRBV2; abundance: -; d_gene: -; j_gene: TRBJ2-2; CDR3nt: TGTGCCAGCAGTCGGACAGTGAACACCGGGGAGCTGTTTTTT; CDR3aa: CASSRTVNTGELFF
v_gene: TRBV11-1; abundance: -; d_gene: -; j_gene: TRBJ1-2; CDR3nt: TGTGCCAGCAGCTTAGAGGGATCCTATGGCTACACCTTC; CDR3aa: CASSLEGSYGYTF
v_gene: TRBV9; abundance: -; d_gene: -; j_gene: TRBJ1-5; CDR3nt: TGTGCCAGCAGCGTCCAGAAAAATCAGCCCCAGCATTTT; CDR3aa: CASSVQKNQPQHF
v_gene: TRBV12-3/TRBV12-4; abundance: -; d_gene: -; j_gene: TRBJ1-2; CDR3nt: TGTGCCAGCAGAGACACTACCGACGGCTACACCTTC; CDR3aa: CASRDTTDGYTF
v_gene: TRBV7-3; abundance: -; d_gene: TRBD2; j_gene: TRBJ2-5; CDR3nt: TGTGCCAGCAGCTTAGGGGGCGGGGGGCAAGAGACCCAGTACTTC; CDR3aa: CASSLGGGGQETQYF
v_gene: TRBV2; abundance: few; d_gene: TRBD1; j_gene: TRBJ2-3; CDR3nt: TGTGCCAGCAGTGAAGCCTCTGGGACAGGGAATACGCAGTATTTT; CDR3aa: CASSEASGTGNTQYF
v_gene: TRBV29-1; abundance: -; d_gene: -; j_gene: TRBJ1-2; CDR3nt: TGCAGCGTGGAACACCCGGCCGGGCGGCGCTACACCTTC; CDR3aa: CSVEHPAGRRYTF
v_gene: TRBV5-6; abundance: -; d_gene: TRBD1; j_gene: TRBJ1-3; CDR3nt: TGTGCCAGCAGCTTGGGAGGGACAGGGGGAGCTGGAAACACCATATATTTT; CDR3aa: CASSLGGTGGAGNTIYF
v_gene: TRBV7-9; abundance: -; d_gene: -; j_gene: TRBJ2-1; CDR3nt: TGTGCCAGCAGCTTAACATCTTCCCTTAGTGTTAAGCAGTTCTTC; CDR3aa: CASSLTSSLSVKQFF
v_gene: TRBV9; abundance: -; d_gene: -; j_gene: TRBJ2-3; CDR3nt: TGTGCCAGCAGCCCCAGGACTGGCCTTAGCGGTGATACGCAGTATTTT; CDR3aa: CASSPRTGLSGDTQYF
v_gene: TRBV10-3; abundance: -; d_gene: -; j_gene: TRBJ2-7; CDR3nt: TGTGCCATCAAAGCAGGAATGGCCTACGAGCAGTACTTC; CDR3aa: CAIKAGMAYEQYF
v_gene: TRBV6-5; abundance: -; d_gene: TRBD1; j_gene: TRBJ1-2; CDR3nt: TGTGCCAGCAGCCGACAGGGGTCAGGCTATGGCTACACCTTC; CDR3aa: CASSRQGSGYGYTF
v_gene: TRBV11-2; abundance: -; d_gene: -; j_gene: TRBJ1-1; CDR3nt: TGTGCCAGCAGCTCCGCCGCGGCGCGGCAGGCGCTTAGTGAAGCTTTCTTT; CDR3aa: CASSSAAARQALSEAFF
v_gene: TRBV11-1; abundance: -; d_gene: -; j_gene: TRBJ1-1; CDR3nt: TGTGCCAGCAGCTCCCGACAGACCATGAACACTGAAGCTTTCTTT; CDR3aa: CASSSRQTMNTEAFF
v_gene: TRBV12-3/TRBV12-4; abundance: once; d_gene: -; j_gene: TRBJ1-2; CDR3nt: TGTGCCAGCAGTAAGGAATATAACTATGGCTACACCTTC; CDR3aa: CASSKEYNYGYTF
v_gene: TRBV19; abundance: -; d_gene: TRBD1; j_gene: TRBJ1-3; CDR3nt: TGTGCCAGTAGTATCGCCCCCAAAGCGACAGGGATCCCCTCCGGAAACACCATATATTTT; CDR3aa: CASSIAPKATGIPSGNTIYF
v_gene: TRBV5-4; abundance: -; d_gene: -; j_gene: TRBJ1-1; CDR3nt: TGTGCCAGCAGCTTGAAAAGTTCAGGGGACGCTTTCTTT; CDR3aa: CASSLKSSGDAFF
v_gene: TRBV21-1; abundance: -; d_gene: -; j_gene: TRBJ2-7; CDR3nt: TGTGCCAGCAGCCGAAAAGGGTACGGGGGGGACTCACCGGGACAGGGGACCTACGAGCAGTACTTC; CDR3aa: CASSRKGYGGDSPGQGTYEQYF
v_gene: TRBV6-5; abundance: -; d_gene: -; j_gene: TRBJ1-3; CDR3nt: TGTGCCAGCAGGGACAGCGGAGGGAACACCATATATTTT; CDR3aa: CASRDSGGNTIYF
v_gene: TRBV2; abundance: -; d_gene: -; j_gene: TRBJ2-5; CDR3nt: TGTGCCAGCAGGGATGCGACCCAGTACTTC; CDR3aa: CASRDATQYF
v_gene: TRBV28; abundance: -; d_gene: TRBD1; j_gene: TRBJ1-2; CDR3nt: TGTGCCAGCAGGTCTTCCGGGACAGGATCAAACTATGGCTACACCTTC; CDR3aa: CASRSSGTGSNYGYTF
v_gene: TRBV19; abundance: once; d_gene: -; j_gene: TRBJ1-4; CDR3nt: TGTGCCAGTAGTAGGCGACAGAGGGGGGAAAAACTGTTTTTT; CDR3aa: CASSRRQRGEKLFF
v_gene: TRBV6-5; abundance: -; d_gene: -; j_gene: TRBJ2-7; CDR3nt: TGTGCCAGCAGTCAAAGGAGGGGGTGGGAGCAGTACTTC; CDR3aa: CASSQRRGWEQYF
v_gene: TRBV24-1; abundance: -; d_gene: -; j_gene: TRBJ2-3; CDR3nt: TGTGCCACCAGTGAAGACAGCCAAGCGTGGTATTTT; CDR3aa: CATSEDSQAWYF
v_gene: TRBV4-1; abundance: -; d_gene: TRBD1; j_gene: TRBJ2-5; CDR3nt: TGCGCCAGCAGCCTCTCCGGGACAGGGGGCTGGGAGACCCAGTACTTC; CDR3aa: CASSLSGTGGWETQYF
v_gene: TRBV19; abundance: -; d_gene: -; j_gene: TRBJ2-7; CDR3nt: TGTGCCAGTAGTCGGTCACTTCTTTGGGGGGAGCAGTACTTC; CDR3aa: CASSRSLLWGEQYF
v_gene: TRBV5-1; abundance: -; d_gene: TRBD1; j_gene: TRBJ2-5; CDR3nt: TGCGCCAGCAGCGCCGACAACGGACAGGGGGTAGAGACCCAGTACTTC; CDR3aa: CASSADNGQGVETQYF
v_gene: TRBV18; abundance: once; d_gene: -; j_gene: TRBJ1-1; CDR3nt: TGTGCCAGCTTAGGGATATCTAACACTGAAGCTTTCTTT; CDR3aa: CASLGISNTEAFF
v_gene: TRBV5-6; abundance: -; d_gene: TRBD1; j_gene: TRBJ2-7; CDR3nt: TGTGCCAGCAGCCCGGGACAGGGGGCCTACGAGCAGTACTTC; CDR3aa: CASSPGQGAYEQYF
v_gene: TRBV4-1; abundance: -; d_gene: TRBD1; j_gene: TRBJ1-2; CDR3nt: TGCGCCAGCAGCCAACGGGACAGGGAACTAGGCTACACCTTC; CDR3aa: CASSQRDRELGYTF
v_gene: TRBV5-5; abundance: -; d_gene: -; j_gene: TRBJ1-1; CDR3nt: TGTGCCAGCAGCTTGGCGGGCCTTTACACTGAAGCTTTCTTT; CDR3aa: CASSLAGLYTEAFF
v_gene: TRBV5-1; abundance: -; d_gene: TRBD2; j_gene: TRBJ2-3; CDR3nt: TGCGCCAGCATTGGGACTAGCGGGAGCCCTGGAAATACGCAGTATTTT; CDR3aa: CASIGTSGSPGNTQYF
v_gene: TRBV9; abundance: -; d_gene: TRBD1; j_gene: TRBJ1-2; CDR3nt: TGTGCCAGCAGCGGGGACAGAGCTTATGGCTACACCTTC; CDR3aa: CASSGDRAYGYTF
v_gene: TRBV9; abundance: -; d_gene: -; j_gene: TRBJ1-6; CDR3nt: TGTGCCAGCAGCGTGGAGAGCTCCTATAATTCACCCCTCCACTTT; CDR3aa: CASSVESSYNSPLHF
v_gene: TRBV7-8; abundance: -; d_gene: TRBD1; j_gene: TRBJ1-1; CDR3nt: TGTGCCAGCAGCTCCGGACAGGGATTTTCTGAAGCTTTCTTT; CDR3aa: CASSSGQGFSEAFF
v_gene: TRBV5-1; abundance: -; d_gene: -; j_gene: TRBJ1-2; CDR3nt: TGCGCCAGCAGCTTGGCGGTCCAGGCCGCTAACTATGGCTACACCTTC; CDR3aa: CASSLAVQAANYGYTF
v_gene: TRBV28; abundance: -; d_gene: -; j_gene: TRBJ1-5; CDR3nt: TGTGCCAGCAGTTTTTCCCTAGGAGGGGCCCATTCCAATCAGCCCCAGCATTTT; CDR3aa: CASSFSLGGAHSNQPQHF
v_gene: TRBV12-3/TRBV12-4; abundance: -; d_gene: -; j_gene: TRBJ1-3; CDR3nt: TGTGCCAGCAGTTTAGCGCTCGGGAACACCATATATTTT; CDR3aa: CASSLALGNTIYF
v_gene: TRBV12-3/TRBV12-4; abundance: -; d_gene: -; j_gene: TRBJ2-5; CDR3nt: TGTGCCAGCAGCCGGGGGGCGAGAGAGACCCAGTACTTC; CDR3aa: CASSRGARETQYF
v_gene: TRBV11-3; abundance: -; d_gene: -; j_gene: TRBJ2-7; CDR3nt: TGTGCCAGCAGCGAAAACGCGTACGATTCGGGGGCTGAGCAGTACTTC; CDR3aa: CASSENAYDSGAEQYF
v_gene: TRBV9; abundance: -; d_gene: -; j_gene: TRBJ1-2; CDR3nt: TGTGCCAGCAGCGTAGGGCAGGCCTATGGCTACACCTTC; CDR3aa: CASSVGQAYGYTF
v_gene: TRBV3-1/TRBV3-2; abundance: -; d_gene: -; j_gene: TRBJ2-7; CDR3nt: TGTGCCAGCAGCCCTGGACCCTACGAGCAGTACTTC; CDR3aa: CASSPGPYEQYF
v_gene: TRBV2; abundance: -; d_gene: -; j_gene: TRBJ1-1; CDR3nt: TGTGCCAGCAGTGTTGGGGGGGTCACTGAAGCTTTCTTT; CDR3aa: CASSVGGVTEAFF
v_gene: TRBV28; abundance: -; d_gene: -; j_gene: TRBJ1-5; CDR3nt: TGTGCCAGCCATTTTGGGGATCAGGTGTTCAATCAGCCCCAGCATTTT; CDR3aa: CASHFGDQVFNQPQHF
v_gene: TRBV7-9; abundance: -; d_gene: -; j_gene: TRBJ1-2; CDR3nt: TGTGCCAGCAGCACGGGACCAAACTATGGCTACACCTTC; CDR3aa: CASSTGPNYGYTF
v_gene: TRBV7-7; abundance: -; d_gene: -; j_gene: TRBJ2-3; CDR3nt: TGTGCCAGCAGCTTATCCAGGGCTGGCACAGATACGCAGTATTTT; CDR3aa: CASSLSRAGTDTQYF
v_gene: TRBV19; abundance: -; d_gene: TRBD1; j_gene: TRBJ1-1; CDR3nt: TGTGCCAGTAGTATGTGGAACAGGGGTTCTGTGGGGACTGAAGCTTTCTTT; CDR3aa: CASSMWNRGSVGTEAFF
v_gene: TRBV4-1; abundance: -; d_gene: TRBD2; j_gene: TRBJ2-5; CDR3nt: TGCGCCAGCAGCCAAGGGCTAGCGGGGCTCCAAGAGACCCAGTACTTC; CDR3aa: CASSQGLAGLQETQYF
v_gene: TRBV5-1; abundance: -; d_gene: -; j_gene: TRBJ1-5; CDR3nt: TGCGCCAGCAGCTTGGAATCGGGCCCGAATCAGCCCCAGCATTTT; CDR3aa: CASSLESGPNQPQHF
v_gene: TRBV10-3; abundance: -; d_gene: -; j_gene: TRBJ1-2; CDR3nt: TGTGCCATCACTCGGCCAGGGGAAAACTATGGCTACACCTTC; CDR3aa: CAITRPGENYGYTF